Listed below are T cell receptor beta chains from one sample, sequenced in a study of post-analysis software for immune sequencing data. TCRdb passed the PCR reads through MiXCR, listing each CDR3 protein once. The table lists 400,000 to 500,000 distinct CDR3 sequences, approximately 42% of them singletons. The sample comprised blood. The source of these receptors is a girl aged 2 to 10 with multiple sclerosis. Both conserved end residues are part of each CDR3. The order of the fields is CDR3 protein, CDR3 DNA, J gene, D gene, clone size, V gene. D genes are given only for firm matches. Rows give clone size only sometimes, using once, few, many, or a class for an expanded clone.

CASSLTSGAFYNGQFF | TGTGCCAGCAGCTTAACCTCGGGAGCTTTTTACAATGGGCAGTTCTTC | TRBJ2-1 | . | . | TRBV7-8
CARSPVPWGETQYF | TGTGCCCGCAGCCCGGTCCCCTGGGGAGAGACCCAGTACTTC | TRBJ2-5 | . | . | TRBV11-1
CASSLGGASGGYTF | TGTGCCAGCAGCTTAGGGGGGGCCAGCGGTGGCTACACCTTC | TRBJ1-2 | . | . | TRBV11-2
CASSQPTRGNIQYF | TGTGCCAGCAGCCAACCCACCCGGGGAAACATTCAGTACTTC | TRBJ2-4 | . | . | TRBV3-1
CATPPPGGPYNEQFF | TGTGCCACCCCACCCCCGGGGGGCCCCTACAATGAGCAGTTCTTC | TRBJ2-1 | . | . | TRBV7-9
CASSLSYRGRNQPQHF | TGTGCCAGTAGCTTATCGTACAGGGGCAGGAATCAGCCCCAGCATTTT | TRBJ1-5 | TRBD1 | . | TRBV19
CSARDRDGTFYEQYF | TGCAGTGCTAGAGATAGAGACGGGACCTTCTACGAGCAGTACTTC | TRBJ2-7 | . | . | TRBV20-1
CASTFTLAGGIHEQYF | TGTGCCAGCACTTTCACACTAGCGGGAGGGATCCACGAGCAGTACTTC | TRBJ2-7 | TRBD2 | few | TRBV6-1
CASKQGMNTEAFF | TGCGCCAGCAAACAGGGCATGAACACTGAAGCTTTCTTT | TRBJ1-1 | . | . | TRBV4-3
CASSATGVQEKLFF | TGTGCCAGCAGCGCCACAGGGGTCCAAGAAAAACTGTTTTTT | TRBJ1-4 | TRBD1 | . | TRBV9
CSVEDHDRVPYEQYF | TGCAGCGTTGAAGATCACGACAGGGTCCCTTACGAGCAGTACTTC | TRBJ2-7 | TRBD1 | few | TRBV29-1
CASSYRDSTGLYF | TGTGCCAGCAGTTACAGGGACTCCACAGGGCTGTACTTC | TRBJ2-5 | . | few | TRBV6-2/TRBV6-3
CASSYFNNGPGETQYF | TGTGCCAGCAGTTATTTTAACAATGGGCCCGGGGAGACCCAGTACTTC | TRBJ2-5 | . | . | TRBV6-5
CSVEIWDSDYNEQFF | TGCAGCGTTGAAATTTGGGACAGTGACTACAATGAGCAGTTCTTC | TRBJ2-1 | TRBD1 | . | TRBV29-1
CSVGNLGLAEETQYF | TGCAGCGTTGGAAATTTAGGACTAGCGGAAGAGACCCAGTACTTC | TRBJ2-5 | TRBD2 | few | TRBV29-1
CASSSLWGNSPLHF | TGTGCCAGCAGTTCCTTGTGGGGTAATTCACCCCTCCACTTT | TRBJ1-6 | . | . | TRBV28
CASSDNTNHQETQYF | TGCGCCAGCAGCGACAACACCAACCATCAGGAGACCCAGTACTTC | TRBJ2-5 | . | few | TRBV5-1
CASSRGGAFYNGQFF | TGTGCCAGCTCCCGAGGGGGGGCGTTTTACAATGGGCAGTTCTTC | TRBJ2-1 | . | . | TRBV6-6
CASSRDHRGHNNEQYF | TGCGCCAGCAGCAGGGACCACAGGGGGCATAACAATGAGCAGTACTTC | TRBJ2-7 | TRBD1 | . | TRBV4-3
CSAEAEAATDTQYF | TGCAGCGCCGAAGCCGAGGCCGCCACAGATACGCAGTATTTT | TRBJ2-3 | . | few | TRBV29-1
CASSGSGGPAYNEQFF | TGTGCCAGCAGTGGTAGCGGGGGGCCAGCCTACAATGAGCAGTTCTTC | TRBJ2-1 | TRBD2 | few | TRBV25-1
CASSSDSRHSGANVLTF | TGTGCCAGCAGCTCGGATAGTCGTCACTCTGGGGCCAACGTCCTGACTTTC | TRBJ2-6 | . | . | TRBV7-2
CASSLQVENTEAFF | TGTGCCAGCAGCTTACAGGTGGAGAACACTGAAGCTTTCTTT | TRBJ1-1 | . | . | TRBV6-5
CASSPTGGTPYEQYF | TGTGCCAGCAGCCCCACGGGCGGGACTCCCTACGAGCAGTACTTC | TRBJ2-7 | . | few | TRBV11-3
CASSQDGRGDYGYTF | TGCGCCAGCAGCCAAGATGGGAGAGGGGACTATGGCTACACCTTC | TRBJ1-2 | . | . | TRBV4-1
CASSNRGGSYNEQFF | TGTGCCAGCAGCAACAGGGGGGGATCTTACAATGAGCAGTTCTTC | TRBJ2-1 | . | . | TRBV28
CASSSDRDGNEQYF | TGTGCTAGCAGCTCTGACCGGGACGGCAATGAGCAGTACTTC | TRBJ2-7 | . | . | TRBV7-7
CASNVGDRSYEQYF | TGTGCCAGCAACGTAGGGGACAGGTCCTACGAGCAGTACTTC | TRBJ2-7 | TRBD1 | . | TRBV9
CASSSVAGWGQGEQFF | TGTGCCAGCAGCTCCGTGGCAGGGTGGGGACAGGGTGAGCAGTTCTTC | TRBJ2-1 | TRBD1 | . | TRBV7-6
CASSRQRGYTF | TGTGCCAGCAGCCGACAGCGGGGCTACACCTTC | TRBJ1-2 | . | . | TRBV7-9
CASSLWGAYEQYF | TGTGCCAGCAGCTTGTGGGGGGCCTACGAGCAGTACTTC | TRBJ2-7 | . | few | TRBV5-8
CASSSGLHSYEQYF | TGTGCCAGCAGTTCCGGACTTCATTCCTACGAGCAGTACTTC | TRBJ2-7 | . | . | TRBV12-3/TRBV12-4
CSAGPGDPYNEQFF | TGCAGTGCTGGACCCGGGGACCCCTACAATGAGCAGTTCTTC | TRBJ2-1 | . | . | TRBV20-1
CASSEGGNYNSPLHF | TGTGCCAGCAGTGAGGGGGGGAACTATAATTCACCCCTCCACTTT | TRBJ1-6 | . | few | TRBV27
CASSEAIRGNQPQHF | TGTGCCAGCAGTGAAGCGATTAGGGGCAATCAGCCCCAGCATTTT | TRBJ1-5 | . | . | TRBV6-1
CACSPTTDAPGTQYF | TGTGCCTGCAGCCCCACCACGGACGCGCCGGGCACGCAGTATTTT | TRBJ2-3 | . | few | TRBV7-3
CASSVDSVGTEAFF | TGTGCCAGCAGCGTAGATTCTGTAGGCACTGAAGCTTTCTTT | TRBJ1-1 | . | few | TRBV9
CSVVTGQGNPYEQYF | TGCAGCGTTGTTACGGGACAGGGTAATCCCTACGAGCAGTACTTC | TRBJ2-7 | TRBD1 | . | TRBV29-1
CASSYSGPTSGGYEQYF | TGTGCCAGCAGTTACTCCGGTCCGACTAGCGGGGGTTACGAGCAGTACTTC | TRBJ2-7 | TRBD2 | . | TRBV6-5
CSVAGRALDTQYF | TGCAGCGTTGCCGGGAGGGCCCTAGATACGCAGTATTTT | TRBJ2-3 | TRBD2 | once | TRBV29-1
CASRGWDPNQPQHF | TGTGCCAGCAGGGGTTGGGACCCCAATCAGCCCCAGCATTTT | TRBJ1-5 | . | . | TRBV6-2/TRBV6-3
CATSRPSGGSYNEQFF | TGTGCCACCAGCAGACCCTCGGGGGGCTCCTACAATGAGCAGTTCTTC | TRBJ2-1 | TRBD2 | . | TRBV15
CASSLGVGAPIETQYF | TGTGCCAGCAGCTTGGGCGTGGGGGCCCCGATCGAGACCCAGTACTTC | TRBJ2-5 | . | . | TRBV5-5
CSARDRLVQYF | TGCAGTGCTAGAGATCGTCTGGTCCAGTACTTC | TRBJ2-5 | . | . | TRBV20-1
CASSFPSGGIRTYEQYF | TGTGCCAGCAGTTTTCCTAGCGGGGGGATTCGGACTTACGAGCAGTACTTC | TRBJ2-7 | TRBD2 | . | TRBV6-2/TRBV6-3
CATATGTSTDTQYF | TGTGCCACCGCGACAGGGACTAGCACAGATACGCAGTATTTT | TRBJ2-3 | . | few | TRBV10-3
CASSAGDGYGYTF | TGTGCCAGCAGCGCCGGGGACGGCTATGGCTACACCTTC | TRBJ1-2 | . | . | TRBV6-5
CSVEYRDRGTYNEQFF | TGCAGCGTTGAATATAGGGACAGGGGGACCTACAATGAGCAGTTCTTC | TRBJ2-1 | TRBD1 | few | TRBV29-1
CASSRDPKEKLFF | TGTGCCAGCAGTCGGGACCCAAAAGAAAAACTGTTTTTT | TRBJ1-4 | . | few | TRBV6-6
CASSQSGSNEQFF | TGCGCCAGCAGCCAGTCGGGGAGTAATGAGCAGTTCTTC | TRBJ2-1 | . | few | TRBV4-1
CSATSGVHDEQYF | TGCAGTGCTACAAGCGGGGTGCACGACGAGCAGTACTTC | TRBJ2-7 | TRBD2 | . | TRBV20-1
CASSAQGAEAFF | TGTGCCAGCAGTGCGCAGGGGGCTGAAGCTTTCTTT | TRBJ1-1 | TRBD1 | . | TRBV6-1